Below, 27 T cell receptor beta chains from the same sample are listed, as sequenced in a study of blood T cell repertoires in COVID-19 (dated by TCRdb to 2019 to 2021). Library method: the immunoSEQ multiplex PCR assay. TCRdb took over this immuneACCESS table, retaining in-frame rearrangements with V and J assigned. Such tables are incomplete; in checked studies, under half of the missing clones stem from an unresolved V gene, and the remainder is unexplained. The sample table holds fewer than 300,000 clones, of which roughly 90% were seen once. About 1.1% of the sample rests with the top ten. The sequencing input was PBMCs or T cells enriched from blood (not recorded which). The origin of the receptors is a woman in her thirties who had recovered from COVID-19.

V and J are TRBV7-9 and TRBJ2-3, with 7 bases matching TRBD1. The length of the CDR3 is 15 residues. Germline loops: CDR1 SEHNR, CDR2 FQNEAQ (reference sequence). The J segment lost 2 bases and the V segment lost 6 bases, leaving 8 bases of the junction unmatched. The chain's CDR3 is CASRGLDRVTDTQYF. In DNA, the CDR3 is TGTGCCAGCAGGGGATTAGACAGGGTCACAGATACGCAGTATTTT.

The chain carries TRBV19 and TRBJ2-1; 8 positions agree with TRBD1. The ends lost 6 bases at V and 7 bases at J; junction bases unmatched: 8. The germline V gene encodes CDR1 LNHDA and CDR2 SQIVND (reference sequence). The CDR3 totals 14 residues. This CDR3 reads CASRTGDARNEQFF. The CDR3 DNA is TGTGCCAGTAGGACAGGGGACGCTCGGAATGAGCAGTTCTTC.

V usage is TRBV27 and J usage is TRBJ2-3, with 11 bases lining up with TRBD2. Germline V gene lookup returns CDR1 MNHEY and CDR2 SMNVEV (reference sequence). V gave up 6 bases and J gave up 2 bases; unmatched junction bases: 7. The CDR3 length is 16 residues. CDR3 sequence (DNA): TGTGCCAGCAGCCCAGGGACTAGCGGACTCACAGATACGCAGTATTTT. This encodes CASSPGTSGLTDTQYF.

The gene calls are TRBV3-1 (or the pseudogene TRBV3-2) and TRBJ1-6; perhaps TRBD1 as D (5 bases). Trimming took 3 bases from V and 10 from J, leaving 10 bases between them. This CDR3 contains 13 residues. Germline assignment: CDR1 LGHDT and CDR2 YNNKEL (reference sequence). The CDR3 here is CASSHPQGSPLHF. The CDR3 DNA sequence: TGTGCCAGCAGCCACCCTCAGGGATCACCCCTCCACTTT.

This sequence joins TRBV19 and TRBJ2-2; possible D gene TRBD1, 5 bases. This CDR3 is 13 amino acids long. Germline lookup yields CDR1 LNHDA and CDR2 SQIVND (reference sequence). V was shortened by 6 bases and J by 0 bases, with 5 bases between the two germline ends. CDR3 DNA: TGTGCCAGTAGACAGGCGAACACCGGGGAGCTGTTTTTT. Its protein is CASRQANTGELFF.

This chain links TRBV7-9 with TRBJ2-7; TRBD2 agrees at 7 bases. The CDR3 spans 14 residues. V lost 5 bases, J lost 0 bases, and 4 bases stayed unmatched. Germline loops: CDR1 SEHNR, CDR2 FQNEAQ (reference sequence). The CDR3 region is CASSNGGSSYEQYF. The CDR3 DNA is TGTGCCAGCAGCAACGGGGGGAGCTCCTACGAGCAGTACTTC.

This chain uses TRBV24-1 with TRBJ2-3, with D perhaps TRBD2 (6 bases). The V gene lost 4 bases and the J gene lost 5 bases, with 21 bases spanning the gap. Germline values: CDR1 KGHDR, CDR2 SFDVKD. The CDR3 extends over 17 amino acids. CDR3 in amino acids: CATSDLGTSGRGDTQYF. The CDR3 coding sequence is TGTGCCACCAGTGACCTCGGGACCAGCGGGCGGGGAGATACGCAGTATTTT.

The chain is built from TRBV19 and TRBJ1-4, with D unclear. The CDR3 totals 10 residues. The V end was cut by 3 bases, the J end by 11 bases, with 4 bases between. The germline gives CDR1 LNHDA, CDR2 SQIVND (reference sequence). The CDR3 DNA sequence: TGTGCCAGTAGTATCGGGAAACTGTTTTTT. It codes for CASSIGKLFF.

Only one count was recorded for this clone. V and J are TRBV19 and TRBJ1-5, with 10 positions matching TRBD1. CDR1 is LNHDA and CDR2 is SQIVND in the germline V gene (reference sequence). CDR3 size: 16 residues. Germline trimming cut 6 bases from V and 2 bases from J; bases unmatched to any gene: 7. CDR3 sequence reads: CASRRTGGEGNQPQHF. As DNA, the CDR3 is TGTGCCAGTAGAAGGACAGGGGGTGAAGGCAATCAGCCCCAGCATTTT.

The genes are TRBV6-5 and TRBJ2-3; the match to TRBD2 covers 8 bases. Germline trimming cut 2 bases from V and 3 bases from J; bases unmatched to any gene: 7. The germline V gene encodes CDR1 MNHEY and CDR2 SVGAGI. The CDR3 sequence is 16 residues long. The CDR3 loop reads CASSYVLGRETDTQYF. The CDR3, as DNA: TGTGCCAGCAGTTACGTTCTCGGGAGGGAGACAGATACGCAGTATTTT.

The chain couples TRBV18 to TRBJ2-3, with TRBD2 matching 9 bases. Trimming cost V 3 bases and J 0 bases; bases outside gene matches: 1. The CDR3 is 15 amino acids. Germline V lookup: CDR1 KGHSH, CDR2 LQKENI. The CDR3 region has the DNA TGTGCCAGCTCACCCACTAGCGGGAGCACAGATACGCAGTATTTT. Translating gives CASSPTSGSTDTQYF.

This clone was seen a few times. This rearrangement joins TRBV3-1 (or the pseudogene TRBV3-2) to TRBJ2-1, with a possible D match to TRBD1 (7 bases). V was cut by 4 bases and J by 3 bases, with 13 bases left in between. CDR3 length: 15 amino acids. The germline V gene has CDR1 LGHDT and CDR2 YNNKEL (reference sequence). Here the CDR3 reads CASSLRQGGYNEQFF. The CDR3 DNA reads as TGTGCCAGCAGCCTGAGACAGGGAGGCTACAATGAGCAGTTCTTC.

The J gene is TRBJ2-4, the V gene TRBV2; D is possibly TRBD2 (6 bases). V shed 6 bases and J shed 13 bases, with 19 bases lying between them. CDR1 SNHLY and CDR2 FYNNEI come from the germline V gene. This CDR3 has 13 residues. DNA of the CDR3: TGTGCCAGCAGGGAGATAGCGGCGTCTTCGCAGTACTTC. Protein sequence: CASREIAASSQYF.

The chain employs TRBV6-5 and TRBJ1-6, with 9 bases lining up with TRBD1. V gave up 7 bases and J gave up 4 bases; unmatched junction bases: 5. The CDR3 covers 15 residues. From germline, CDR1 is MNHEY and CDR2 SVGAGI. CDR3 protein: CASNTGTGYNSPLHF. DNA for the CDR3: TGTGCCAGCAACACCGGGACAGGGTATAATTCACCCCTCCACTTT.

V is TRBV10-2 and J is TRBJ2-3; 8 bases fit TRBD2. The CDR3 is 16 amino acids. The V gene's germline CDR1 is WSHSY and CDR2 SAAADI. The V segment lost 4 bases and the J segment 1 base; nucleotides outside the gene matches: 7. The CDR3 here is CASSVFAGGGTDTQYF. The CDR3 DNA is TGCGCCAGCAGTGTTTTCGCGGGAGGAGGCACAGATACGCAGTATTTT.

This clone was seen a single time. J is TRBJ1-6 and V is TRBV30; D uncertain. The germline V gene encodes CDR1 GTSNPN and CDR2 SVGIG (reference sequence). The CDR3 has 13 amino acids. Trimming shortened V by 0 bases and J by 5 bases, and 5 bases separated the two germline ends. The CDR3 here is CAWSVNNNSPLHF. The CDR3 coding sequence is TGTGCCTGGAGTGTGAACAATAATTCACCCCTCCACTTT.

The chain combines TRBV21-1 with TRBJ1-2; TRBD1 is the table's D call, not checked against the DNA. TRBV21-1 constitutes a pseudogene. The CDR3 is 14 amino acids. CDR3 loop: CASSKGRGVWGYTF. CDR3 sequence (DNA): TGTGCCAGCAGCAAAGGCAGGGGCGTATGGGGCTACACCTTC.

The chain carries TRBV5-5 and TRBJ1-2; 8 bases align to TRBD1. The CDR3 consists of 13 residues. V shed 4 bases and J 8 bases; nucleotides not matched to a gene: 7. Per the germline V gene, CDR1 is SGHKS and CDR2 is YYEKEE (reference sequence). CDR3: CASSPSGGEGYTF. CDR3 sequence (DNA): TGTGCCAGCAGCCCGTCAGGGGGCGAAGGCTACACCTTC.

J is TRBJ1-3 and V is TRBV3-1 (or the pseudogene TRBV3-2); TRBD1 matches 8 bases. Germline values: CDR1 LGHDT, CDR2 YNNKEL (reference sequence). This CDR3 comprises 16 residues. V lost 2 bases and J lost 7; bases outside the gene matches: 10. CDR3 in amino acids: CASSQLGQGGRNTIYF. CDR3 bases: TGTGCCAGCAGCCAACTAGGACAGGGTGGAAGGAACACCATATATTTT.

The chain uses TRBV11-2 and TRBJ2-3, with 10 bases identical to TRBD2. The CDR3 is 15 amino acids. CDR1 is SGHAT, CDR2 FQNNGV, per germline. Trimming at V came to 5 bases and at J to 5 bases, leaving 7 bases not matched to a gene. The CDR3 DNA is TGTGCCAGCAGCGCGAGCGGGAGGGCCTTAGATACGCAGTATTTT. Its translation: CASSASGRALDTQYF.

This clone was recorded only once. CDR3 amino acids: CASSESGTDNTEAFF. CDR3 nucleotides: TGTGCCAGCAGTGAATCCGGGACAGATAACACTGAAGCTTTCTTT. This chain uses TRBV28 with TRBJ1-1; 7 bases fit TRBD1. Germline V gene sequence: CDR1 MDHEN, CDR2 SYDVKM. With 5 bases clipped from V and 2 bases from J, the junction kept 8 bases outside the gene matches. This CDR3 is 15 amino acids long.

The chain recombines TRBV7-2 with TRBJ1-5; a weak D match, TRBD1 (5 bases). There are 14 residues in the CDR3. The V and J ends lost 1 base and 3 bases respectively, with 7 bases between them. Germline CDR1 reads SGHTA; CDR2 reads FQGNSA. CDR3 coding DNA: TGTGCCAGCAGCTTAGGACAGCCCAATCAGCCCCAGCATTTT. It translates to CASSLGQPNQPQHF.

This clone was counted between two and nine times. The chain combines TRBV19 with TRBJ2-7; TRBD1 is a possible D gene (6 bases). Germline CDR1 and CDR2: LNHDA and SQIVND (reference sequence). The CDR3 is 13 amino acids. The V end was cut by 5 bases, the J end by 4 bases, with 12 bases between. The CDR3 sequence: CASSAITGYEQYF. The CDR3 DNA follows: TGTGCCAGTAGTGCGATTACAGGGTACGAGCAGTACTTC.

The chain uses TRBV30 and TRBJ1-1; possible D gene TRBD1, 6 bases. The CDR3 sequence is 13 residues long. Germline lookup yields CDR1 GTSNPN and CDR2 SVGIG (reference sequence). V was shortened by 3 bases and J by 1 base, with 9 bases between the two germline ends. The CDR3 nucleotides are TGTGCCTGGAGGAAAGGGGGGAACACTGAAGCTTTCTTT. Its protein is CAWRKGGNTEAFF.

This clone appeared a few times. This chain connects TRBV19 to TRBJ1-1, with 8 bases fitting TRBD1. Germline-derived CDR1 and CDR2 are LNHDA and SQIVND (reference sequence). The length of the CDR3 is 15 residues. The ends lost 4 bases at V and 4 bases at J; junction bases unmatched: 8. For the CDR3, the DNA is TGTGCCAGTAGTACGTCAGGGGGCCGGGGCACTGAAGCTTTCTTT. It specifies CASSTSGGRGTEAFF.

This clone was seen more than once but under ten times. The chain combines TRBV6-4 with TRBJ2-3; D perhaps matches TRBD1 (5 bases). Per germline, CDR1 MRHNA and CDR2 SNTAGT. Trimming stripped 3 bases from V and 1 base from J, with 8 bases between. The CDR3 is 14 residues long. Here the CDR3 DNA reads TGTGCCAGCAGTGAACAAGGGGGCACAGATACGCAGTATTTT. The encoded protein is CASSEQGGTDTQYF.

V gene TRBV7-8 combines with J gene TRBJ2-2; 12 nucleotides agree with TRBD2. The CDR3 has 16 residues. With 5 bases clipped from V and 2 bases from J, the junction kept 3 bases outside the gene matches. CDR1 is SGHVS and CDR2 is FQNEAQ in the germline V gene. The CDR3 loop is CASSGLAGLNTGELFF. In nucleotides, the CDR3 is TGTGCCAGCAGCGGACTAGCGGGATTAAACACCGGGGAGCTGTTTTTT.